The 29 T cell receptor beta chains given below trace back to one sample, sequenced in a study of blood T cell repertoires in COVID-19. The assay was immunoSEQ multiplex PCR, and TCRdb's table has in-frame clones only and misses some. The top ten clones hold around 2.9% of a sample with 200,000 to 250,000 clones, 85% to 90% of them seen once. Material for sequencing was peripheral blood. All receptors derive from a woman aged 60-75 years with acute or convalescent COVID-19.

The rearrangement joins TRBV28 to TRBJ1-2; 8 bases match TRBD1. Germline V CDR1 and CDR2: MDHEN, SYDVKM. CDR3 length equals 15 residues. The V segment lost 4 bases and the J segment 3 bases; nucleotides outside the gene matches: 7. CDR3 region: CASSSASTGDYGYTF. In nucleotides, the CDR3 is TGTGCCAGCAGTTCCGCCTCGACAGGGGACTATGGCTACACCTTC.

This chain uses TRBV24-1 with TRBJ2-1; 12 nucleotides line up with TRBD2. The germline V gene has CDR1 KGHDR and CDR2 SFDVKD. J was trimmed by 4 bases and V by 4 bases; bases with no gene match: 10. This CDR3 is 18 amino acids long. The CDR3 DNA is TGTGCCACCAGTGACCCTGTGTCCGGACTAGCGGGATACAATGAGCAGTTCTTC. This sequence encodes CATSDPVSGLAGYNEQFF.

CDR3 amino acids: CASSQIVLGGGGTDTQYF. The CDR3 nucleotides are TGCGCCAGCAGCCAGATAGTCTTGGGAGGGGGGGGAACAGATACGCAGTATTTT. The gene calls are TRBV4-1 and TRBJ2-3; D is perhaps TRBD2 (7 bases). The ends were cut back, 3 bases at V and 3 bases at J, with 22 bases in the middle. The CDR3 runs 18 residues. Germline CDR1 and CDR2: MGHRA and YSYEKL.

This rearrangement joins TRBV7-2 to TRBJ2-3, with a possible D match to TRBD2 (6 bases). The V end lost 6 bases, the J end lost 3 bases, and 16 bases lay between the germline ends. CDR1 SGHTA and CDR2 FQGNSA come from the germline V gene. This CDR3 is built from 15 residues. The CDR3 region is CASSLRDFSTDTQYF. DNA of the CDR3: TGTGCCAGCAGTCTCCGGGACTTCTCTACAGATACGCAGTATTTT.

This clone was recorded at least ten times. The CDR3 protein is CASSENPGSYEQYF. The CDR3 DNA sequence: TGTGCCAGCAGCGAAAATCCAGGATCCTACGAGCAGTACTTC. The V call is TRBV27, the J call TRBJ2-7; no definite D call. V dropped 6 bases and J dropped 1 base, with 13 bases sitting between them. The length of the CDR3 is 14 residues. Germline values: CDR1 MNHEY, CDR2 SMNVEV (reference sequence).

V usage is TRBV7-8 and J usage is TRBJ2-7; D uncertain. V gave up 4 bases and J gave up 1 base, with 14 bases separating them. Germline loops: CDR1 SGHVS, CDR2 FQNEAQ. The CDR3 extends over 15 amino acids. The CDR3 reads CASSSQPASSYEQYF. The CDR3 DNA follows: TGTGCCAGCAGCTCGCAGCCCGCTAGTTCCTACGAGCAGTACTTC.

The V call is TRBV20-1, the J call TRBJ2-7; D is unresolved. The CDR3 runs to 11 residues. CDR1 and CDR2 (germline): DFQATT, SNEGSKA (reference sequence). The V end lost 3 bases, the J end lost 7 bases, and 10 bases lay between the germline ends. In nucleotides, the CDR3 is TGCAGTGCTAGCCTGGTGCGGGAGCAGTACTTC. Translation: CSASLVREQYF.

This sequence joins TRBV6-2 or TRBV6-3 and TRBJ2-5; TRBD2 agrees at 10 bases. The V gene's germline CDR1 is MNHEY and CDR2 SVGEGT. Trimming at V came to 5 bases and at J to 5 bases, leaving 5 bases not matched to a gene. The CDR3 loop spans 14 amino acids. CDR3 residues: CASSKAGGLETQYF. In DNA, the CDR3 is TGTGCCAGCAGTAAAGCGGGAGGGCTGGAGACCCAGTACTTC.

The sample holds one count of this clone. The J gene is TRBJ1-5, the V gene TRBV5-1, with TRBD1 matching 8 bases. Per germline, CDR1 SGHRS and CDR2 YFSETQ. V lost 3 bases and J lost 3; bases outside the gene matches: 11. There are 17 residues in the CDR3. The CDR3: CASSSALGTGLNQPQHF. The CDR3 region has the DNA TGCGCCAGCAGCTCTGCCCTCGGGACAGGCCTCAATCAGCCCCAGCATTTT.

The J gene is TRBJ2-7, the V gene TRBV29-1; D may be TRBD1 (6 bases). Germline-derived CDR1 and CDR2 are SQVTM and ANQGSEA. This CDR3 region has 12 residues. V lost 6 bases and J 5 bases, leaving 14 bases between the germline ends. The CDR3 spells CSVLGATHEQYF. CDR3 bases: TGCAGCGTGTTGGGGGCTACGCACGAGCAGTACTTC.

In its sample, this clone was seen once. The rearrangement uses TRBV12-2 and TRBJ2-7; TRBD1, the D gene given by the table, was not confirmed from the DNA. TRBV12-2 is given as a pseudogene. The CDR3 extends over 16 amino acids. CDR3 DNA sequence: TGTGCAAGTCGCCCCTCCGCCGGGACAGGGGGCACCCAGTGGTACTTC. Translated, it gives CASRPSAGTGGTQWYF.

J is TRBJ1-3 and V is TRBV25-1; the match to TRBD1 covers 7 bases. CDR1 MGHDK and CDR2 SYGVNS come from the germline V gene. The CDR3 has 15 residues. V dropped 3 bases and J dropped 6; count of bases not matched to a gene: 8. The CDR3 sequence is CASSEGDRRENTIYF. The CDR3 coding sequence is TGTGCCAGCAGTGAGGGGGACAGAAGGGAAAACACCATATATTTT. The full variable domain, rest sourced from reference TRBV25-1 and TRBJ1-3, is EADIYQTPRYLVIGTGKKITLECSQTMGHDKMYWYQQDPGMELHLIHYSYGVNSTEKGDLSSESTVSRIRTEHFPLTLESARPSHTSQYLCASSEGDRRENTIYFGEGSWLTVV.

This chain connects TRBV11-1 to TRBJ1-1, with D hard to call. The CDR3 is 13 residues long. V lost 5 bases, J lost 4 bases, and 11 bases lay in between. The germline V gene encodes CDR1 SGHAT and CDR2 FQDESV (reference sequence). In DNA form, the CDR3 reads TGTGCCAGCAGCCTTAGAGTTTCCACTGAAGCTTTCTTT. It specifies CASSLRVSTEAFF. The full variable domain, completed using reference TRBV11-1 and TRBJ1-1, is EAEVAQSPRYKITEKSQAVAFWCDPISGHATLYWYRQILGQGPELLVQFQDESVVDDSQLPKDRFSAERLKGVDSTLKIQPAELGDSAMYLCASSLRVSTEAFFGQGTRLTVV.

The chain carries TRBV7-9 and TRBJ2-7, with 9 positions matching TRBD2. CDR3 length: 15 amino acids. CDR1 and CDR2 (germline): SEHNR, FQNEAQ (reference sequence). With V trimmed by 5 bases and J by 2 bases, 7 bases remained unmatched. CDR3 DNA: TGTGCCAGCAGCCAAACTAGCGGGCCTACCTACGAGCAGTACTTC. Its translation is CASSQTSGPTYEQYF. The full variable domain, completed using reference TRBV7-9 and TRBJ2-7, is DTGVSQNPRHKITKRGQNVTFRCDPISEHNRLYWYRQTLGQGPEFLTYFQNEAQLEKSRLLSDRFSAERPKGSFSTLEIQRTEQGDSAMYLCASSQTSGPTYEQYFGPGTRLTVT.

The V and J genes are TRBV5-6 and TRBJ1-3; D might be TRBD1 (6 bases). Germline V lookup: CDR1 SGHDT, CDR2 YYEEEE. This CDR3 comprises 16 residues. The V end was cut by 3 bases, the J end by 3 bases, with 16 bases between. CDR3 nucleotide sequence: TGTGCCAGCAGCTATTTTACAGGGTCGCGTGGAAACACCATATATTTT. This translates into CASSYFTGSRGNTIYF.

This chain connects TRBV27 to TRBJ1-1; D might be TRBD1 (5 bases). CDR1 and CDR2 (germline): MNHEY, SMNVEV (reference sequence). The CDR3 length is 17 residues. The V end was cut by 5 bases, the J end by 1 base, with 20 bases between. The CDR3 nucleotides are TGTGCCAGCAGTCCGAACAGGTTCCTTGTGGGGAACACTGAAGCTTTCTTT. Protein: CASSPNRFLVGNTEAFF.

V usage is TRBV9 and J usage is TRBJ2-3; 12 nucleotides match TRBD2. This CDR3 is 16 amino acids long. Trimming at V came to 2 bases and at J to 5 bases, leaving 6 bases not matched to a gene. Germline CDR1 and CDR2: SGDLS and YYNGEE. The CDR3 spells CASSVLAGGPGDTQYF. CDR3 coding DNA: TGTGCCAGCAGCGTCCTAGCGGGGGGGCCAGGAGATACGCAGTATTTT.

This chain joins TRBV15 and TRBJ1-5; D possibly corresponds to TRBD1 (5 bases). The CDR3 consists of 15 residues. Germline CDR1 and CDR2: LNHNV and YYDKDF (reference sequence). V dropped 9 bases and J dropped 0 bases, with 15 bases sitting between them. The chain's CDR3 is CATNPGGYSNQPQHF. DNA of the CDR3: TGTGCCACAAATCCGGGGGGATATAGCAATCAGCCCCAGCATTTT.

This sequence joins TRBV19 and TRBJ2-2, with 8 bases aligning to TRBD2. This CDR3 has 17 amino acids. J gave up 0 bases and V 4 bases, and 7 bases lay outside the gene matches. Germline CDR1 reads LNHDA; CDR2 reads SQIVND (reference sequence). The CDR3 loop reads CASSRGLAGTNTGELFF. CDR3 DNA sequence: TGTGCCAGTAGTAGAGGTCTAGCGGGTACGAACACCGGGGAGCTGTTTTTT.

The chain links TRBV5-1 to TRBJ2-2; 11 nucleotides match TRBD1. The CDR3 is 15 residues long. With 4 bases clipped from V and 3 bases from J, the junction kept 2 bases outside the gene matches. Germline CDR1 SGHRS, CDR2 YFSETQ. This CDR3 reads CASSRTGGDTGELFF. In DNA, the CDR3 is TGCGCCAGCAGCCGGACAGGGGGCGACACCGGGGAGCTGTTTTTT.

CDR3 residues: CASSLTIQGAGNTIYF. The CDR3 coding sequence is TGCGCCAGCAGCTTGACGATACAGGGGGCTGGAAACACCATATATTTT. The rearrangement links TRBV5-1 to TRBJ1-3, with 8 bases fitting TRBD1. CDR3 size: 16 residues. The junction had 5 bases not matched to a gene; V was cut back by 1 base and J by 2 bases. Per the germline V gene, CDR1 is SGHRS and CDR2 is YFSETQ.

This rearrangement joins TRBV9 to TRBJ2-2; a weak D match, TRBD2 (5 bases). The length of the CDR3 is 14 residues. In germline, CDR1 is SGDLS, CDR2 YYNGEE. V was trimmed by 0 bases and J by 5 bases, leaving 8 bases between them. The CDR3 loop is CASSVVEGTGELFF. As DNA, the CDR3 is TGTGCCAGCAGCGTAGTAGAGGGTACCGGGGAGCTGTTTTTT.

The J gene is TRBJ1-2, the V gene TRBV20-1; unclear D gene. Germline V gene data show CDR1 as DFQATT and CDR2 as SNEGSKA (reference sequence). The CDR3 has 13 amino acids. Trimming left V 4 bases short and J 2 bases short, with 11 bases between. CDR3: CSAIEGRNYGYTF. CDR3 nucleotide sequence: TGCAGTGCTATTGAAGGGAGGAACTATGGCTACACCTTC.

For the CDR3, the DNA is TGCGCCAGCAGCTCGGGGGAGAACACCGGGGAGCTGTTTTTT. It encodes CASSSGENTGELFF. V is TRBV5-1 and J is TRBJ2-2; tentatively, D is TRBD2 (6 bases). The CDR3 is made up of 14 amino acids. V was trimmed by 3 bases and J by 1 base, leaving 7 bases between them. Germline CDR1 reads SGHRS; CDR2 reads YFSETQ.

This CDR3 reads CASSERDRSYSNQPQHF. The CDR3 DNA sequence: TGTGCCAGTAGTGAGAGGGACAGGTCATATAGCAATCAGCCCCAGCATTTT. The J gene is TRBJ1-5, the V gene TRBV19, with TRBD1 matching 8 bases. After removal of 5 bases from V and 0 bases from J, the junction contained 9 bases not matched to a gene. The CDR3 totals 17 residues. Germline V gene lookup returns CDR1 LNHDA and CDR2 SQIVND (reference sequence).

This rearrangement joins TRBV7-2 to TRBJ1-5; D perhaps matches TRBD1 (6 bases). CDR3 length: 18 amino acids. V gave up 1 base and J gave up 1 base, with 17 bases separating them. Germline V CDR1 and CDR2: SGHTA, FQGNSA. The CDR3 here is CASSLGVARGLSNQPQHF. For the CDR3, the DNA is TGTGCCAGCAGCTTAGGGGTCGCCAGGGGCCTGAGCAATCAGCCCCAGCATTTT.

The chain employs TRBV29-1 and TRBJ2-5; 9 nucleotides agree with TRBD2. The CDR3 contains 12 residues. Per germline, CDR1 SQVTM and CDR2 ANQGSEA. CDR3 sequence reads: CTLGTSPETQYF. For the CDR3, the DNA is TGCACCCTCGGGACTAGCCCAGAGACCCAGTACTTC.

This chain links TRBV4-1 with TRBJ2-5; a weak D match, TRBD1 (5 bases). This CDR3 has 14 amino acids. V was clipped by 1 base and J by 4 bases, with 10 bases between them. Per the germline V gene, CDR1 is MGHRA and CDR2 is YSYEKL. For the CDR3, the DNA is TGCGCCAGCAGCCAAGGCGATCAGGGAGAGACCCAGTACTTC. Translating it yields CASSQGDQGETQYF.

This clone has a single count. The chain has TRBV2 and TRBJ2-1, with 7 bases that match TRBD2. The CDR3 contains 14 residues. With V trimmed by 5 bases and J by 9 bases, 10 bases remained unmatched. The germline gives CDR1 SNHLY, CDR2 FYNNEI. In DNA, the CDR3 is TGTGCCAGCAGTCAATCCGGGACTAAGGGTGAGCAGTTCTTC. Translating gives CASSQSGTKGEQFF.